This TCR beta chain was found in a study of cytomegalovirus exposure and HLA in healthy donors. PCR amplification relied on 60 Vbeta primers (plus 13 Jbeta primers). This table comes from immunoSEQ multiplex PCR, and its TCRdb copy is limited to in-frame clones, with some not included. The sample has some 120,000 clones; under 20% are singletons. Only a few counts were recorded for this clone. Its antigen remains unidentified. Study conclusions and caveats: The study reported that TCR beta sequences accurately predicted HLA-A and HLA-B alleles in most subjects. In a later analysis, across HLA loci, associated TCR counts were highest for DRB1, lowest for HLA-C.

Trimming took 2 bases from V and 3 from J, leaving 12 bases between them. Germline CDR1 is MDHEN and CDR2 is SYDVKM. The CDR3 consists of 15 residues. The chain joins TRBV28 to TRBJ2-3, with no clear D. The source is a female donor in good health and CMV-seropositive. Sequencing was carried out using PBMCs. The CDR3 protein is CASSLAVQTTDTQYF. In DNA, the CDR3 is TGTGCCAGCAGTTTAGCGGTTCAAACAACAGATACGCAGTATTTT.